Each of the 21 T cell receptor beta chains below was sequenced from the same sample in a study of vaccination effects on CD4 cells after COVID-19. The protocol was immunoSEQ multiplex PCR, while the TCRdb copy is restricted to in-frame clones and leaves out a portion. The sample contains about 26,000 clones, about 75% of which appear only once. In the ViraFEST assay, antigen-specific CD4+ clonotypes were identified by expansion after peptide-pool stimulation. Cells that had been cultured for roughly ten days were the source of isolated CD4+ T cells. Subjects were given two BNT162b2 or mRNA-1273 vaccine doses. Which antigens these TCRs recognize remains unknown. The sample consisted of CD4+ T cells from PBMCs cultured with SARS-CoV-2 spike peptides, taken after COVID-19 vaccination. These receptors were taken from a human donor who received a COVID-19 vaccine. Some clones in this sample may be carry-over from other donors' samples.

This clone showed up just a few times. The rearrangement uses TRBV28 and TRBJ1-2; TRBD1 is a possible D gene (6 bases). CDR1 and CDR2 (germline): MDHEN, SYDVKM. This CDR3 has 15 residues. V shed 6 bases and J shed 6 bases, with 20 bases lying between them. The CDR3 DNA is TGTGCCAGCAGGTATAAAACAGGGAATTTGAATGGCTACACCTTC. This gives the protein CASRYKTGNLNGYTF.

The V and J genes are TRBV5-6 and TRBJ2-3; D call uncertain. The CDR3 contains 16 residues. Germline V gene lookup returns CDR1 SGHDT and CDR2 YYEEEE. The V end lost 2 bases, the J end lost 2 bases, and 15 bases lay between the germline ends. Here the CDR3 reads CASSFFGKVDTDTQYF. The CDR3 coding sequence is TGTGCCAGCAGCTTTTTCGGAAAGGTGGACACAGATACGCAGTATTTT.

This chain links TRBV18 with TRBJ2-2; 7 bases match TRBD1. The junction had 1 base not matched to a gene; V was cut back by 3 bases and J by 0 bases. The CDR3 runs 15 residues. The germline V gene has CDR1 KGHSH and CDR2 LQKENI. The CDR3 protein is CASSPDRSNTGELFF. Here the CDR3 DNA reads TGTGCCAGCTCACCGGACAGGTCGAACACCGGGGAGCTGTTTTTT.

This clone was recorded only once. The chain couples TRBV18 to TRBJ2-5; TRBD1 agrees at 11 bases. Trimming removed 4 bases from V and 5 bases from J; junction bases left unmatched: 3. The germline gives CDR1 KGHSH, CDR2 LQKENI. The CDR3 has 14 amino acids. The CDR3 nucleotides are TGTGCCAGCTCACGGACAGGGGGCGCGGAGACCCAGTACTTC. It translates to CASSRTGGAETQYF.

The chain uses TRBV6-5 and TRBJ2-7, with D perhaps TRBD2 (6 bases). CDR3 length: 15 amino acids. V gave up 7 bases and J gave up 6 bases, with 22 bases separating them. From germline, CDR1 is MNHEY and CDR2 SVGAGI. CDR3 residues: CASKIGGYLGGEQYV. As DNA, the CDR3 is TGTGCCAGCAAAATTGGGGGGTACCTCGGGGGCGAGCAGTACGTC.

The CDR3 sequence is CASSISGTAYGYGYTF. CDR3 DNA sequence: TGTGCCAGCAGTATCTCCGGGACAGCGTATGGTTATGGCTACACCTTC. This chain joins TRBV28 and TRBJ1-2, with 7 bases identical to TRBD1. CDR3 length: 16 amino acids. Germline V gene lookup returns CDR1 MDHEN and CDR2 SYDVKM. The trim removed 5 bases at V and 5 bases at J, leaving 14 bases unmatched.

This chain joins TRBV5-6 and TRBJ2-2; no reliable D call. The germline gives CDR1 SGHDT, CDR2 YYEEEE. The CDR3 runs to 15 residues. With 4 bases removed from V and 6 bases from J, the gap between germline ends came to 16 bases. The CDR3 region is CASSPGPLWAGELFF. The CDR3 DNA follows: TGTGCCAGCAGCCCCGGGCCGCTGTGGGCCGGGGAGCTGTTTTTT. The full variable domain, completed using reference TRBV5-6 and TRBJ2-2, is DAGVTQSPTHLIKTRGQQVTLRCSPKSGHDTVSWYQQALGQGPQFIFQYYEEEERQRGNFPDRFSGHQFPNYSSELNVNALLLGDSALYLCASSPGPLWAGELFFGEGSRLTVL.

This chain links TRBV21-1 with TRBJ2-7. TRBV21-1 is reported as a pseudogene. The CDR3 sequence is 14 residues long. The CDR3 is CASSKSGPSYEQYV. The CDR3 DNA is TGTGCCAGCAGCAAGTCGGGACCCTCCTACGAGCAGTACGTC.

The genes are TRBV5-1 and TRBJ1-4; D gene unclear. Per the germline V gene, CDR1 is SGHRS and CDR2 is YFSETQ. V lost 1 base, J lost 8 bases, and 15 bases lay in between. The CDR3 has 15 residues. The CDR3 here is CASSLPGSLGEKLFF. In DNA form, the CDR3 reads TGCGCCAGCAGCTTGCCGGGATCCCTGGGAGAAAAACTGTTTTTT. The full variable domain, rest sourced from reference TRBV5-1 and TRBJ1-4, is KAGVTQTPRYLIKTRGQQVTLSCSPISGHRSVSWYQQTPGQGLQFLFEYFSETQRNKGNFPGRFSGRQFSNSRSEMNVSTLELGDSALYLCASSLPGSLGEKLFFGSGTQLSVL.

This clone occurred a few times. This chain links TRBV30 with TRBJ1-6; D is ambiguous. The V gene's germline CDR1 is GTSNPN and CDR2 SVGIG (reference sequence). The CDR3 sequence is 12 residues long. The germline V and J ends were trimmed by 2 bases and 9 bases, with 8 bases remaining between them. The CDR3 DNA follows: TGTGCCTGGAGTATGGTTGCTTCACCCCTCCACTTT. It is translated as CAWSMVASPLHF.

This clone was picked up one time. V and J are TRBV3-1 (or the pseudogene TRBV3-2) and TRBJ1-5; D gene unclear. There are 13 residues in the CDR3. V lost 1 base and J lost 11, with 12 bases in between. Germline loops: CDR1 LGHDT, CDR2 YNNKEL (reference sequence). The chain's CDR3 is CASSQARSGTQHF. CDR3 in DNA: TGTGCCAGCAGCCAAGCCAGGAGTGGGACCCAGCATTTT.

CDR3 nucleotides: TGTGCCTGGGACCGTACAGGGCGGAAGAACACTGAAGCTTTCTTT. Translation: CAWDRTGRKNTEAFF. The chain couples TRBV30 to TRBJ1-1; a possible D gene is TRBD1 (6 bases). V lost 5 bases and J lost 1, with 17 bases in between. The CDR3 is made up of 15 amino acids. Germline CDR1 reads GTSNPN; CDR2 reads SVGIG (reference sequence). The whole variable domain, remainder taken from reference TRBV30 and TRBJ1-1, is SQTIHQWPATLVQPVGSPLSLECTVEGTSNPNLYWYRQAAGRGLQLLFYSVGIGQISSEVPQNLSASRPQDRQFILSSKKLLLSDSGFYLCAWDRTGRKNTEAFFGQGTRLTVV.

This rearrangement joins TRBV11-2 to TRBJ1-1; D gene unclear. V was trimmed by 3 bases and J by 1 base, leaving 3 bases between them. Germline V gene sequence: CDR1 SGHAT, CDR2 FQNNGV. This CDR3 has 12 residues. Here the CDR3 reads CASSFPNTEAFF. DNA of the CDR3: TGTGCCAGCAGCTTTCCGAACACTGAAGCTTTCTTT.

The chain has TRBV7-9 and TRBJ2-3, with TRBD2 matching 14 bases. Germline CDR1 is SEHNR and CDR2 is FQNEAQ (reference sequence). This CDR3 is built from 18 residues. V trimming: 0 bases; J trimming: 4 bases; junction bases outside the gene matches: 6. CDR3: CASSLAPTSGGAPDTQYF. Here the CDR3 DNA reads TGTGCCAGCAGCTTAGCCCCGACTAGCGGGGGGGCCCCAGATACGCAGTATTTT. The variable domain in full, completed from reference TRBV7-9 and TRBJ2-3, reads DTGVSQNPRHKITKRGQNVTFRCDPISEHNRLYWYRQTLGQGPEFLTYFQNEAQLEKSRLLSDRFSAERPKGSFSTLEIQRTEQGDSAMYLCASSLAPTSGGAPDTQYFGPGTRLTVL.

The chain links TRBV6-5 to TRBJ2-3, with no clear D. This CDR3 region has 14 residues. Germline V gene data show CDR1 as MNHEY and CDR2 as SVGAGI. Trimming shortened V by 1 base and J by 2 bases, and 7 bases separated the two germline ends. The CDR3 sequence is CASSYWANTDTQYF. The CDR3 DNA follows: TGTGCCAGCAGTTACTGGGCTAACACAGATACGCAGTATTTT.

The chain employs TRBV20-1 and TRBJ1-6; unclear D gene. Germline values: CDR1 DFQATT, CDR2 SNEGSKA (reference sequence). The CDR3 is 13 amino acids. The V end was cut by 3 bases, the J end by 6 bases, with 9 bases between. For the CDR3, the DNA is TGCAGTGCTAGTGCGGGATCTAATTCACCCCTCCACTTT. It is translated as CSASAGSNSPLHF.

V is TRBV14 and J is TRBJ2-7, with D possibly TRBD1 on 6 matching bases. This CDR3 has 15 residues. The germline V gene has CDR1 SGHDN and CDR2 FVKESK. The V and J ends lost 2 bases and 2 bases respectively, with 13 bases between them. The CDR3 nucleotides read TGTGCCAGCAGCCAACTGGGGGCGTTAACCTACGAGCAGTACGTC. This translates into CASSQLGALTYEQYV.

The chain uses TRBV4-2 and TRBJ2-2, with D tentatively TRBD1 (5 bases). Per the germline V gene, CDR1 is LGHNA and CDR2 is YNFKEQ. The length of the CDR3 is 19 residues. The germline V and J ends were trimmed by 3 bases and 4 bases, with 24 bases remaining between them. CDR3 in amino acids: CASSHRLLRTGEGTGELFF. The CDR3 nucleotides read TGTGCCAGCAGCCACCGCCTGCTACGCACAGGCGAAGGCACCGGGGAGCTGTTTTTT.

This chain connects TRBV6-5 to TRBJ1-6; tentative D call: TRBD1 (5 bases). V was cut by 2 bases and J by 8 bases, with 13 bases left in between. This CDR3 is built from 15 residues. Per the germline V gene, CDR1 is MNHEY and CDR2 is SVGAGI. The CDR3 DNA reads TGTGCCAGCAGTTACAGGTCAGGGTTCGATTCACCCCTCCACTTT. Residues: CASSYRSGFDSPLHF.

The chain employs TRBV5-1 and TRBJ2-2; no clear D. Germline V gene lookup returns CDR1 SGHRS and CDR2 YFSETQ. This CDR3 region has 15 residues. Trimming cost V 0 bases and J 5 bases, with 11 bases left between them. CDR3 protein: CASSLATADTGELFF. The CDR3 region has the DNA TGCGCCAGCAGCTTGGCGACGGCCGATACCGGGGAGCTGTTTTTT. Together with reference TRBV5-1 and TRBJ2-2, the CDR3 gives the full variable domain: KAGVTQTPRYLIKTRGQQVTLSCSPISGHRSVSWYQQTPGQGLQFLFEYFSETQRNKGNFPGRFSGRQFSNSRSEMNVSTLELGDSALYLCASSLATADTGELFFGEGSRLTVL.

The chain recombines TRBV6-5 with TRBJ1-3; the D is unclear. The ends were cut back, 7 bases at V and 0 bases at J, with 13 bases in the middle. The CDR3 covers 15 residues. The germline CDR1 and CDR2 sequences are MNHEY and SVGAGI. CDR3 loop: CASISSVLSGNTIYF. In nucleotides, the CDR3 is TGTGCCAGCATTTCGTCAGTGCTCTCTGGAAACACCATATATTTT.